Shown below are 17 T cell receptor beta chains from a single sample sequenced in a study of metastatic and nonmetastatic thyroid tumors. Patients had received no treatment of any kind before thyroid surgery. TCRdb reprocessed the PCR reads via MiXCR. Found here are approximately 50,000 clones, 20% of them singletons; the top ten hold 3.5% to 5%. The sample comprised blood. These receptors were collected from a female donor with papillary thyroid cancer or a benign thyroid nodule (not recorded which). Some clones in this sample may be carry-over from other donors' samples.

This clone has a handful of counts. The conserved phenylalanine or tryptophan normally closing the CDR3 is absent here, so this likely arose from a read error. This chain links TRBV12-3 or TRBV12-4 with TRBJ2-1; 8 bases match TRBD2. J gave up 0 bases and V 3 bases, and 10 bases lay outside the gene matches. The CDR3 consists of 18 residues. The CDR3 region is CASSLRTSSLSSYNEQFS. The CDR3 nucleotides read TGTGCCAGCAGTTTGAGGACTAGCTCCTTGAGCTCCTACAATGAGCAGTTCTCC.

This clone occurred many times. This chain uses TRBV25-1 with TRBJ2-1, with 11 positions matching TRBD2. This CDR3 has 13 residues. With V trimmed by 4 bases and J by 10 bases, 3 bases remained unmatched. Germline V gene lookup returns CDR1 MGHDK and CDR2 SYGVNS. The CDR3 is CASSAGLAVEQFF. In nucleotides, the CDR3 is TGTGCCAGCAGTGCGGGACTAGCGGTCGAGCAGTTCTTC.

This clone has ten or more counts. The rearrangement uses TRBV15 and TRBJ2-1; D might be TRBD1 (5 bases). Between the trimmed V and J ends, which lost 4 bases and 9 bases, there was a span of 16 bases. The CDR3 is made up of 14 amino acids. CDR1 is LNHNV, CDR2 YYDKDF, per germline (reference sequence). The CDR3 spells CATSILRGRIEQFF. The CDR3 DNA sequence: TGTGCCACCAGCATCCTAAGGGGCCGAATTGAGCAGTTCTTC. The full variable domain, rest sourced from reference TRBV15 and TRBJ2-1, is DAMVIQNPRYQVTQFGKPVTLSCSQTLNHNVMYWYQQKSSQAPKLLFHYYDKDFNNEADTPDNFQSRRPNTSFCFLDIRSPGLGDTAMYLCATSILRGRIEQFFGPGTRLTVL.

This clone has a count of ten or more. V and J are TRBV10-3 and TRBJ1-1; D unclear. The CDR3 runs 13 residues. V was clipped by 5 bases and J by 5 bases, with 12 bases between them. In germline, CDR1 is ENHRY, CDR2 SYGVKD. The CDR3 bases are TGTGCCATCAGTACTAGCGATGGGACTGAAGCTTTCTTT. Translation gives CAISTSDGTEAFF.

This clone was counted many times. The junction and the germline gene differ at one end; a read error may be behind it. The rearrangement links TRBV5-6 to TRBJ2-7; TRBD2 matches 12 bases. The CDR3 is made up of 15 amino acids. Germline V gives CDR1 SGHDT, CDR2 YYEEEE. The CDR3 sequence is CASSLGLAGDNRLAF. The CDR3 region has the DNA TGTGCCAGCAGCTTGGGACTAGCGGGAGATAACCGCCTCGCTTTC.

This clone came up many times. Other DNA sequences of this sample code for an identical CDR3. The rearrangement uses TRBV27 and TRBJ2-1; 8 bases are a match to TRBD2. Germline loops: CDR1 MNHEY, CDR2 SMNVEV (reference sequence). J lost 6 bases, V lost 4 bases, and 5 bases had no gene match. The CDR3 is 14 residues long. CDR3 in DNA: TGTGCCAGCAGTTATTTTAGCGGGGTCAATGAGCAGTTCTTC. It specifies CASSYFSGVNEQFF.

This clone was detected only a few times. A much larger clone lies a single base off, so this may be a read error. The J gene is TRBJ1-5, the V gene TRBV12-3 or TRBV12-4; D might be TRBD1 (5 bases). The CDR3 runs 14 residues. CDR3 sequence reads: CAGSLTGDNQPQHF. The DNA of the CDR3 is TGTGCCGGCAGTTTAACAGGCGACAATCAGCCCCAGCATTTT.

This clone has a count of ten or more. This rearrangement joins TRBV2 to TRBJ2-2; D uncertain. Trimming removed 8 bases from V and 5 bases from J, with 12 bases in between. In germline, CDR1 is SNHLY, CDR2 FYNNEI. The CDR3 consists of 13 residues. The CDR3 here is CASVSFETGELFF. The DNA for the CDR3 is TGTGCCAGCGTCAGTTTTGAAACCGGGGAGCTGTTTTTT.

This clone has at least ten counts. V is TRBV9 and J is TRBJ2-1, with a weak D call TRBD2 (6 bases). Germline V CDR1 and CDR2: SGDLS, YYNGEE. The CDR3 is 16 amino acids. Trimming shortened V by 0 bases and J by 4 bases, and 14 bases separated the two germline ends. The CDR3 region has the DNA TGTGCCAGCAGCGTAGCCGCGGTAGCGGCGTACAATGAGCAGTTCTTC. Protein: CASSVAAVAAYNEQFF.

This clone was seen more than once but under ten times. V and J are TRBV6-1 and TRBJ2-7; the match to TRBD1 covers 9 bases. V lost 7 bases and J lost 10; bases outside the gene matches: 17. The CDR3 is 15 residues long. Germline CDR1 is MNHNS and CDR2 is SASEGT. The CDR3 loop reads CASIRKPGQGALQYF. The CDR3 DNA follows: TGTGCCAGCATTCGCAAGCCGGGACAGGGTGCGCTTCAGTACTTC.

To note about this clone: A much larger clone differs from this one at a single base, so this may be a read error. The genes are TRBV5-5 and TRBJ1-1; D unclear. There are 14 residues in the CDR3. CDR1 SGHKS and CDR2 YYEKEE come from the germline V gene (reference sequence). CDR3 nucleotide sequence: TGTGCCAGCGGCTTGTACGGAGAGGGCACTGAAGCTTTCTTT. This codes for CASGLYGEGTEAFF.

A single count supports this clone. The J gene is TRBJ2-1, the V gene TRBV20-1; 13 nucleotides agree with TRBD2. Germline V gene data show CDR1 as DFQATT and CDR2 as SNEGSKA (reference sequence). There are 15 residues in the CDR3. The trim removed 5 bases at V and 7 bases at J, leaving 8 bases unmatched. The CDR3 nucleotides read TGCAGTGCTTTGGGACTAGCGGGACTTGGAAATGAGCAGTTCTTC. This translates into CSALGLAGLGNEQFF.

The sample holds many counts of this clone. The chain has TRBV19 and TRBJ2-1; 7 nucleotides agree with TRBD2. The CDR3 consists of 15 residues. The V and J ends lost 4 bases and 4 bases, in that order; junction bases with no gene match: 7. Germline CDR1 is LNHDA and CDR2 is SQIVND (reference sequence). The CDR3: CASSNTGGSYNEQFF. The CDR3 coding sequence is TGTGCCAGTAGTAATACGGGAGGTTCTTACAATGAGCAGTTCTTC.

This clone was seen at least ten times. This chain uses TRBV9 with TRBJ1-6; no firm D call. The CDR3 totals 15 residues. The V gene's germline CDR1 is SGDLS and CDR2 YYNGEE. V lost 0 bases, J lost 4 bases, and 8 bases lay in between. CDR3 in amino acids: CASSVGRNYNSPLHF. CDR3 sequence (DNA): TGTGCCAGCAGCGTAGGACGCAATTATAATTCACCCCTCCACTTT.

This clone was detected ten times or more. The CDR3 is CASSSQTGGMDTQYF. CDR3 DNA sequence: TGTGCCAGCAGCTCGCAAACAGGGGGCATGGATACGCAGTATTTT. The chain uses TRBV5-5 and TRBJ2-3, with TRBD1 matching over 9 bases. V gave up 3 bases and J gave up 6 bases; unmatched junction bases: 8. Germline lookup yields CDR1 SGHKS and CDR2 YYEKEE (reference sequence). The CDR3 covers 15 residues.

A note on this clone: A much larger clone lies one base from this, so it may be a read error. The genes are TRBV5-1 and TRBJ2-7, with D perhaps TRBD2 (5 bases). CDR1 and CDR2 (germline): SGHRS, YFSETQ. CDR3 length: 14 residues. With 2 bases removed from V and 3 bases from J, the gap between germline ends came to 12 bases. CDR3: CASSFDSVNYEQYF. Written as DNA, the CDR3 is TGCGCCAGCAGCTTTGATAGCGTGAACTACGAGCAGTACTTC.

On this clone: One end of the junction does not line up with germline, which may come from a read error. The V gene is TRBV11-1, the J gene TRBJ2-6; 7 bases align to TRBD1. CDR1 is SGHAT and CDR2 is FQDESV in the germline V gene (reference sequence). CDR3 length equals 19 residues. This chain's CDR3 is CASSPHTGVRRSGANVLTF. In DNA form, the CDR3 reads TGTGCCAGCAGCCCACATACAGGGGTCCGCCGCTCTGGGGCCAACGTCCTCACTTTC.